This record concerns one T cell receptor beta chain sequence. This sample was taken from a study of blood T cell repertoires in COVID-19. About the research overall: The United States, Italy and Spain supplied acute and convalescent COVID-19 samples.

The protocol was immunoSEQ multiplex PCR, while the TCRdb copy is restricted to in-frame clones and leaves out a portion. The table lists approximately 94,000 clones, around nine tenths of them singletons. The TCR originated in a woman in her fifties or sixties in a cohort sampled during active COVID-19. Sample: peripheral blood.

CDR3 sequence reads: CASGRGLDRYEQYF. As DNA, the CDR3 is TGTGCCAGCGGGAGGGGACTGGACCGTTACGAGCAGTACTTC. This chain connects TRBV27 to TRBJ2-7; 7 nucleotides line up with TRBD2. Trimming cost V 8 bases and J 4 bases; bases outside gene matches: 11. This CDR3 is 14 amino acids long. CDR1 is MNHEY and CDR2 is SMNVEV in the germline V gene (reference sequence).